This passage covers 32 T cell receptor beta chains from one sample sequenced in a study of T cell responses to AZD1222 COVID-19 vaccine. Sequencing used immunoSEQ multiplex PCR; TCRdb keeps in-frame clones, though not all of them. The data show over 110,000 clones, 92% seen once. The material was peripheral blood, obtained on day 0 of AZD1222 vaccination. Receptors originate from an adult in good health.

The chain links TRBV12-3 or TRBV12-4 to TRBJ1-1, with TRBD1 matching over 8 bases. The CDR3 has 13 residues. V lost 6 bases to trimming and J lost 7 bases; unmatched junction nucleotides: 7. The chain's CDR3 is CASREDREGEAFF. CDR3 nucleotide sequence: TGTGCCAGCAGGGAGGACAGGGAAGGTGAAGCTTTCTTT.

This clone was seen once. This rearrangement joins TRBV5-4 to TRBJ1-2; D possibly corresponds to TRBD1 (5 bases). The length of the CDR3 is 15 residues. Germline values: CDR1 SGHNT, CDR2 YYREEE (reference sequence). Trimming stripped 0 bases from V and 4 bases from J, with 13 bases between. CDR3 bases: TGTGCCAGCAGCTTGGGGGTGACAGATACCTATGGCTACACCTTC. This encodes CASSLGVTDTYGYTF.

The CDR3 protein is CASSLAGGLSAGNTIYF. Written as DNA, the CDR3 is TGCGCCAGCAGCTTGGCCGGGGGCCTCTCCGCCGGAAACACCATATATTTT. V usage is TRBV5-1 and J usage is TRBJ1-3; D is possibly TRBD1 (6 bases). CDR1 is SGHRS and CDR2 is YFSETQ in the germline V gene. The V and J ends lost 0 bases and 4 bases respectively, with 17 bases between them. The CDR3 length is 17 residues. The full variable domain, rest sourced from reference TRBV5-1 and TRBJ1-3, is KAGVTQTPRYLIKTRGQQVTLSCSPISGHRSVSWYQQTPGQGLQFLFEYFSETQRNKGNFPGRFSGRQFSNSRSEMNVSTLELGDSALYLCASSLAGGLSAGNTIYFGEGSWLTVV.

The rearrangement uses TRBV24-1 and TRBJ2-6; 10 bases are a match to TRBD1. V lost 6 bases to trimming and J lost 0 bases; unmatched junction nucleotides: 16. CDR1 is KGHDR and CDR2 is SFDVKD in the germline V gene. CDR3 size: 21 residues. The CDR3 region has the DNA TGTGCCACCAGTACGGTGCCTGGACAGGGGGTCGGTCGCTCTGGGGCCAACGTCCTGACTTTC. Its translation is CATSTVPGQGVGRSGANVLTF.

This sequence joins TRBV2 and TRBJ1-2, with a possible D match to TRBD1 (6 bases). The germline V gene encodes CDR1 SNHLY and CDR2 FYNNEI. V gave up 7 bases and J gave up 4 bases, with 13 bases separating them. CDR3 length: 13 residues. In DNA, the CDR3 is TGTGCCAGCACCCCCAAGGGGGGCTATGGCTACACCTTC. This gives the protein CASTPKGGYGYTF. The complete variable domain, with remaining parts taken from reference TRBV2 and TRBJ1-2, reads EPEVTQTPSHQVTQMGQEVILRCVPISNHLYFYWYRQILGQKVEFLVSFYNNEISEKSEIFDDQFSVERPDGSNFTLKIRSTKLEDSAMYFCASTPKGGYGYTFGSGTRLTVV.

The V call is TRBV27, the J call TRBJ2-3; D is uncertain. This CDR3 region has 17 residues. V gave up 1 base and J gave up 4 bases, with 18 bases separating them. Germline lookup yields CDR1 MNHEY and CDR2 SMNVEV (reference sequence). CDR3 loop: CASSLWIPRPGPDTQYF. The CDR3 nucleotides are TGTGCCAGCAGTTTATGGATCCCCAGACCCGGTCCAGATACGCAGTATTTT.

This chain connects TRBV28 to TRBJ1-2; D not certain. From germline, CDR1 is MDHEN and CDR2 SYDVKM. There are 12 residues in the CDR3. V was clipped by 2 bases and J by 6 bases, with 7 bases between them. The CDR3 protein is CASSLTPHGYTF. The CDR3 DNA follows: TGTGCCAGCAGTTTAACTCCGCATGGCTACACCTTC.

This chain joins TRBV7-7 and TRBJ2-3; 7 bases are shared with TRBD1. Germline-derived CDR1 and CDR2 are SSHAT and FNYEAQ (reference sequence). The junction had 0 bases not matched to a gene; V was cut back by 1 base and J by 5 bases. The CDR3 is made up of 13 amino acids. For the CDR3, the DNA is TGTGCCAGCAGCTTAGGACAGGGAGATACGCAGTATTTT. Translating gives CASSLGQGDTQYF.

The chain is built from TRBV7-2 and TRBJ2-7; the D gene is possibly TRBD1 (6 bases). CDR1 and CDR2 from the germline V gene are SGHTA and FQGNSA. V was trimmed by 5 bases and J by 6 bases, leaving 11 bases between them. The CDR3 runs to 12 residues. The chain's CDR3 is CASSGGQTEQYF. The CDR3 nucleotides read TGTGCCAGCAGCGGCGGACAGACCGAGCAGTACTTC.

The rearrangement uses TRBV5-4 and TRBJ1-1, with D possibly TRBD1 on 5 matching bases. CDR1 is SGHNT and CDR2 is YYREEE in the germline V gene (reference sequence). The CDR3 is 15 amino acids. Trimming took 4 bases from V and 4 from J, leaving 17 bases between them. Here the CDR3 DNA reads TGTGCCAGCAGCAACCCTGTGGTCGGGGGCACTGAAGCTTTCTTT. This codes for CASSNPVVGGTEAFF.

A remark on this clone: Mismatch with germline at one junction end may stem from a read error. The chain has TRBV3-1 (or the pseudogene TRBV3-2) and TRBJ2-7, with D perhaps matching TRBD2 (6 bases). Germline CDR1 is LGHDT and CDR2 is YNNKEL (reference sequence). This CDR3 spans 14 amino acids. This CDR3 is CASGQGTSYVEQYF. The CDR3 bases are TGTGCCAGCGGCCAAGGGACTTCTTACGTTGAGCAGTACTTC.

The genes are TRBV3-1 (or the pseudogene TRBV3-2) and TRBJ2-5, with 10 bases lining up with TRBD1. J was trimmed by 3 bases and V by 2 bases; bases with no gene match: 9. This CDR3 contains 17 residues. Germline V lookup: CDR1 LGHDT, CDR2 YNNKEL (reference sequence). CDR3 nucleotide sequence: TGTGCCAGCAGCCAAATGACAGGGGGCGAGGAAGAAGAGACCCAGTACTTC. Translated: CASSQMTGGEEEETQYF.

V gene TRBV15 combines with J gene TRBJ1-1, with D unclear. The CDR3 is 12 residues long. Deletions cut 1 base from V and 6 bases from J, with 6 bases between. Germline lookup yields CDR1 LNHNV and CDR2 YYDKDF (reference sequence). The chain's CDR3 is CATSRVPPEAFF. In nucleotides, the CDR3 is TGTGCCACCAGCAGAGTCCCCCCTGAAGCTTTCTTT.

The chain combines TRBV3-1 (or the pseudogene TRBV3-2) with TRBJ1-4, with D uncertain. CDR3 length: 14 residues. V was pared by 5 bases and J by 8 bases, with 15 bases between. Germline V gene sequence: CDR1 LGHDT, CDR2 YNNKEL (reference sequence). CDR3 amino acids: CASSIRGRYEKLFF. For the CDR3, the DNA is TGTGCCAGCAGCATCCGAGGGCGATACGAAAAACTGTTTTTT.

This clone was seen once. The chain is built from TRBV27 and TRBJ1-1; no clear D. The CDR3 loop spans 15 amino acids. Germline values: CDR1 MNHEY, CDR2 SMNVEV (reference sequence). The V and J ends lost 2 bases and 7 bases respectively, with 17 bases between them. CDR3 sequence: CASSLSPERSREAFF. The CDR3 DNA follows: TGTGCCAGCAGTTTAAGCCCAGAGAGAAGTCGTGAAGCTTTCTTT.

The chain carries TRBV7-2 and TRBJ2-1, with D perhaps matching TRBD1 (6 bases). V was cut by 2 bases and J by 5 bases, with 13 bases left in between. This CDR3 has 15 residues. Germline V CDR1 and CDR2: SGHTA, FQGNSA. The CDR3 loop is CASSLMAGVDNEQFF. The CDR3 region has the DNA TGTGCCAGCAGCTTAATGGCAGGGGTCGACAATGAGCAGTTCTTC.

V gene TRBV6-1 combines with J gene TRBJ2-6; D is tentatively TRBD1 or TRBD2 (6 bases each). Germline CDR1 is MNHNS and CDR2 is SASEGT. The CDR3 loop spans 20 amino acids. V lost 2 bases to trimming and J lost 0 bases, with 20 bases between them. The CDR3 DNA sequence: TGTGCCAGCAGTGAATGGGTCGGAGGGGGACCGGACTCTGGGGCCAACGTCCTGACTTTC. It translates to CASSEWVGGGPDSGANVLTF.

The genes are TRBV10-3 and TRBJ1-2; D gene ambiguous. The germline V gene has CDR1 ENHRY and CDR2 SYGVKD. V was pared by 3 bases and J by 2 bases, with 13 bases between. This CDR3 has 15 amino acids. CDR3 residues: CAISELGLLNYGYTF. CDR3 coding DNA: TGTGCCATCAGTGAACTAGGACTGCTAAACTATGGCTACACCTTC.

This clone was observed once. The chain couples TRBV6-5 to TRBJ2-1; unclear D gene. The germline gives CDR1 MNHEY, CDR2 SVGAGI. This CDR3 contains 12 residues. Trimming left V 2 bases short and J 6 bases short, with 5 bases between. The CDR3 protein is CASSYGSNEQFF. The CDR3, as DNA: TGTGCCAGCAGTTACGGGTCCAATGAGCAGTTCTTC.

The rearrangement links TRBV5-1 to TRBJ1-2; 8 bases match TRBD1. Germline V CDR1 and CDR2: SGHRS, YFSETQ. V shed 0 bases, J shed 2 bases, and the junction held 6 bases outside the gene matches. The CDR3 is made up of 16 amino acids. The CDR3 DNA reads as TGCGCCAGCAGCTTGGCTCGGGACAGGACGAACTATGGCTACACCTTC. Its protein product is CASSLARDRTNYGYTF. The whole variable domain, remainder taken from reference TRBV5-1 and TRBJ1-2, is KAGVTQTPRYLIKTRGQQVTLSCSPISGHRSVSWYQQTPGQGLQFLFEYFSETQRNKGNFPGRFSGRQFSNSRSEMNVSTLELGDSALYLCASSLARDRTNYGYTFGSGTRLTVV.

V gene TRBV6-2 or TRBV6-3 combines with J gene TRBJ2-1; 12 bases map to TRBD2. Germline CDR1 MNHEY, CDR2 SVGEGT. J was trimmed by 4 bases and V by 0 bases; bases with no gene match: 7. This CDR3 is built from 18 residues. CDR3 sequence (DNA): TGTGCCAGCAGTTACTCGAAGACTAGCGGGAGTAGTTACAATGAGCAGTTCTTC. Its translation is CASSYSKTSGSSYNEQFF.

The rearrangement joins TRBV12-3 or TRBV12-4 to TRBJ2-2; D ambiguous. This CDR3 is 13 amino acids long. V was trimmed by 3 bases and J by 1 base, leaving 3 bases between them. CDR3: CASSFGNTGELFF. The CDR3 DNA reads TGTGCCAGCAGTTTTGGGAACACCGGGGAGCTGTTTTTT.

V gene TRBV30 combines with J gene TRBJ1-6; TRBD1 agrees at 7 bases. CDR1 and CDR2 (germline): GTSNPN, SVGIG (reference sequence). This CDR3 comprises 14 residues. V dropped 0 bases and J dropped 9; count of bases not matched to a gene: 5. The CDR3 nucleotides are TGTGCCTGGAGTGTCCCCTCAGGGGGTTCACCCCTCCACTTT. As protein: CAWSVPSGGSPLHF.

The chain carries TRBV11-2 and TRBJ1-4; D is undetermined. The CDR3 contains 15 residues. Looked up from germline, CDR1 is SGHAT and CDR2 is FQNNGV. Trimming took off 1 base at V and 2 bases at J, with 8 bases between the two ends. CDR3 in amino acids: CASSLVGATNEKLFF. The CDR3 DNA reads TGTGCCAGCAGCTTAGTTGGTGCCACTAATGAAAAACTGTTTTTT. The whole variable domain, remainder taken from reference TRBV11-2 and TRBJ1-4, is EAGVAQSPRYKIIEKRQSVAFWCNPISGHATLYWYQQILGQGPKLLIQFQNNGVVDDSQLPKDRFSAERLKGVDSTLKIQPAKLEDSAVYLCASSLVGATNEKLFFGSGTQLSVL.

This chain joins TRBV2 and TRBJ1-2, with a possible D match to TRBD1 (6 bases). The CDR3 consists of 16 residues. Germline V lookup: CDR1 SNHLY, CDR2 FYNNEI. V was trimmed by 4 bases and J by 3 bases, leaving 18 bases between them. The chain's CDR3 is CASSGRTVVGDYGYTF. The CDR3 DNA reads as TGTGCCAGCAGTGGTCGGACAGTCGTCGGTGACTATGGCTACACCTTC.

This chain links TRBV5-5 with TRBJ2-3; TRBD1 agrees at 7 bases. The V gene end was trimmed by 9 bases and the J gene end by 0 bases; junction bases not matched to a gene: 4. Germline V gene data show CDR1 as SGHKS and CDR2 as YYEKEE (reference sequence). The length of the CDR3 is 13 residues. DNA for the CDR3: TGTGCCACCAAACAGGGGAGCACAGATACGCAGTATTTT. Protein product: CATKQGSTDTQYF.

This clone was detected only once. This chain uses TRBV19 with TRBJ2-2, with 8 bases fitting TRBD1. Germline trimming cut 2 bases from V and 1 base from J; bases unmatched to any gene: 6. Germline loops: CDR1 LNHDA, CDR2 SQIVND (reference sequence). The CDR3 sequence is 17 residues long. CDR3 nucleotide sequence: TGTGCCAGTAGTATATTAGGGACAGGATTGAACACCGGGGAGCTGTTTTTT. Residues: CASSILGTGLNTGELFF.

The V gene is TRBV14, the J gene TRBJ1-2; no reliable D call. CDR1 is SGHDN, CDR2 FVKESK, per germline. This CDR3 spans 13 amino acids. V lost 1 base and J lost 8, with 11 bases in between. The CDR3 here is CASSQGPFEGYTF. The CDR3, as DNA: TGTGCCAGCAGCCAAGGCCCGTTTGAGGGCTACACCTTC.

The rearrangement uses TRBV7-8 and TRBJ1-5; no definite D call. Germline CDR1 and CDR2: SGHVS and FQNEAQ. V was shortened by 2 bases and J by 0 bases, with 11 bases between the two germline ends. The CDR3 sequence is 16 residues long. This CDR3 reads CASSLRGGYSNQPQHF. In nucleotides, the CDR3 is TGTGCCAGCAGCTTACGTGGAGGATATAGCAATCAGCCCCAGCATTTT.

The CDR3 coding sequence is TGTGCCAGCTCACCACCGACGCACAATGAGCAGTTCTTC. Protein sequence: CASSPPTHNEQFF. This rearrangement joins TRBV18 to TRBJ2-1, with D unresolved. CDR3 length equals 13 residues. The V end lost 0 bases, the J end lost 5 bases, and 5 bases lay between the germline ends. The germline V gene has CDR1 KGHSH and CDR2 LQKENI. The full variable domain, in which reference TRBV18 and TRBJ2-1 provide the parts outside the CDR3, is NAGVMQNPRHLVRRRGQEARLRCSPMKGHSHVYWYRQLPEEGLKFMVYLQKENIIDESGMPKERFSAEFPKEGPSILRIQQVVRGDSAAYFCASSPPTHNEQFFGPGTRLTVL.

This clone came up a few times. The J gene is TRBJ1-6, the V gene TRBV4-2, with a tentative D call TRBD1 (6 bases). V lost 3 bases, J lost 10 bases, and 13 bases lay in between. Germline CDR1 LGHNA, CDR2 YNFKEQ. The CDR3 runs 14 residues. The CDR3 protein is CASSQTPDSSPLHF. CDR3 bases: TGTGCCAGCAGCCAGACCCCGGACAGCTCACCCCTCCACTTT.

The genes are TRBV15 and TRBJ1-5, with TRBD1 identical over 9 bases. Germline CDR1 reads LNHNV; CDR2 reads YYDKDF (reference sequence). The CDR3 is 16 amino acids. V shed 6 bases, J shed 1 base, and the junction held 7 bases outside the gene matches. DNA for the CDR3: TGTGCCACCAGAGACGGTGGGACAGGGAGCAATCAGCCCCAGCATTTT. Translating gives CATRDGGTGSNQPQHF.